Sequencing of this TCR beta chain was carried out in a study of Graves' ophthalmopathy and Graves' hyperthyroidism. In the study overall: Cases classed as stable hyperthyroidism had no ophthalmopathy within 18 months of follow-up. Points from the study as a whole: Among expanded thyroid clonotypes above 0.001 frequency, most also occurred in blood.

Beta-chain TCR CDR3 regions were amplified from RNA transcripts. RT-PCR with HTBI primers came first, then second-round multiplex PCR. One entry per CDR3 protein, called by TCRdb with MiXCR from the multiplex PCR reads. The sample lists about 1.1 million distinct CDR3 sequences, about 38% occurring once. J gave up 1 base and V 6 bases, and 9 bases lay outside the gene matches. Looked up from germline, CDR1 is SNHLY and CDR2 is FYNNEI. This CDR3 is 16 amino acids long. This clonotype was observed a few times. Its antigen is as yet unknown. The receptor comes from an adult man with Graves' hyperthyroidism. The sequenced sample consisted of peripheral blood or thyroid tissue (not recorded which). This chain links TRBV2 with TRBJ1-5; 7 bases map to TRBD1. CDR3 sequence: CASSETQTGSNQPQHF. The CDR3 coding sequence is TGTGCCAGCAGCGAAACCCAGACAGGGAGCAATCAGCCCCAGCATTTT.